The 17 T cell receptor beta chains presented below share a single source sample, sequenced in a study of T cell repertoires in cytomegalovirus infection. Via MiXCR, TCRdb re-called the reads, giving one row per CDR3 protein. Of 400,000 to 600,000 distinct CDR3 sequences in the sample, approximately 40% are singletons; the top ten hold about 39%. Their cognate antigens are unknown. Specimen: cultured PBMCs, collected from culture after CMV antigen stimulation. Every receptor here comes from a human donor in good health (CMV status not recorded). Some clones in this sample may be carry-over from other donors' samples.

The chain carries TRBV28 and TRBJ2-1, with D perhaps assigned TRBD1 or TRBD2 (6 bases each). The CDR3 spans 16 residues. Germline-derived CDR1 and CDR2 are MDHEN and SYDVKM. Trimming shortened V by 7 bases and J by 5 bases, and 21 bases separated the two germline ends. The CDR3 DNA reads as TGTGCCAGCACCAAGCTGGTCGGGGGCGTGGACAATGAGCAGTTCTTC. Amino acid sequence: CASTKLVGGVDNEQFF.

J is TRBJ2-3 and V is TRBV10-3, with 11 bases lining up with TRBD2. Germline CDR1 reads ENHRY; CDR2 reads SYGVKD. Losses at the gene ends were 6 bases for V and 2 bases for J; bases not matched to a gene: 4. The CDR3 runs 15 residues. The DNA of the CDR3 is TGTGCCATCAGGCGACTAGCGGGAAACACAGATACGCAGTATTTT. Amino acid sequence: CAIRRLAGNTDTQYF.

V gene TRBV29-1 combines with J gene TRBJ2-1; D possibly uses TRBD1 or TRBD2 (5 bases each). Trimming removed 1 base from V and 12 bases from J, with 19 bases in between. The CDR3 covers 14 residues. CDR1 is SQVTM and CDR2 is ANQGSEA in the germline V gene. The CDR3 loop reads CSVEVGAYRGGQFF. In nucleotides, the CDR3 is TGCAGCGTTGAAGTTGGGGCCTACAGAGGAGGGCAGTTCTTC.

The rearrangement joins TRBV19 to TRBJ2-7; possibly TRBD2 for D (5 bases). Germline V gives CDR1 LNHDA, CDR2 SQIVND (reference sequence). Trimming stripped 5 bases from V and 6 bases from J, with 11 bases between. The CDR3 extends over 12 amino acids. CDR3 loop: CASSQREREQYF. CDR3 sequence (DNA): TGTGCCAGTAGTCAGAGGGAGCGCGAGCAGTACTTC.

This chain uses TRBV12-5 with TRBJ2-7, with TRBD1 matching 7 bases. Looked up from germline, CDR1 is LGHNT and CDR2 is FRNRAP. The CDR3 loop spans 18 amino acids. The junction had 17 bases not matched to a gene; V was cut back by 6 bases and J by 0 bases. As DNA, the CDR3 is TGTGCTAGTGGCCTACCCCCCCGGTGGGACAGAACCTCCTACGAGCAGTACTTC. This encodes CASGLPPRWDRTSYEQYF. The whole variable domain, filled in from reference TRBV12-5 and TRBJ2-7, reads DARVTQTPRHKVTEMGQEVTMRCQPILGHNTVFWYRQTMMQGLELLAYFRNRAPLDDSGMPKDRFSAEMPDATLATLKIQPSEPRDSAVYFCASGLPPRWDRTSYEQYFGPGTRLTVT.

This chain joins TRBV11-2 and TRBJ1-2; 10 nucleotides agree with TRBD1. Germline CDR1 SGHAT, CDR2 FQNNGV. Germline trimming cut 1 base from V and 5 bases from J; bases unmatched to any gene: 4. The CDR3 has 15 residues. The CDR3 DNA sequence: TGTGCCAGCAGCTTAGTAGGGGGACAGGGGTATGGCTACACCTTC. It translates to CASSLVGGQGYGYTF. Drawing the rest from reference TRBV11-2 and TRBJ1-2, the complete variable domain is EAGVAQSPRYKIIEKRQSVAFWCNPISGHATLYWYQQILGQGPKLLIQFQNNGVVDDSQLPKDRFSAERLKGVDSTLKIQPAKLEDSAVYLCASSLVGGQGYGYTFGSGTRLTVV.

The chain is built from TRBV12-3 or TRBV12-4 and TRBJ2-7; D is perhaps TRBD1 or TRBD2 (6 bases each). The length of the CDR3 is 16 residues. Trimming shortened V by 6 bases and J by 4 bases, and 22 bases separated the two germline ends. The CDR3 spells CASRLGGVRSWYEQYF. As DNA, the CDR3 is TGTGCCAGCAGACTCGGGGGCGTCAGAAGTTGGTACGAGCAGTACTTC.

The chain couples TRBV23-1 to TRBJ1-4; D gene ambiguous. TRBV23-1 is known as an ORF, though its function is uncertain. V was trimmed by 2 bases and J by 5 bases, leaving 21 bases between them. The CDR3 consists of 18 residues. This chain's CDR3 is CASSQSGRPTEINEKLFF. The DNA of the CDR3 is TGCGCCAGCAGTCAAAGTGGGCGACCCACAGAGATAAATGAAAAACTGTTTTTT.

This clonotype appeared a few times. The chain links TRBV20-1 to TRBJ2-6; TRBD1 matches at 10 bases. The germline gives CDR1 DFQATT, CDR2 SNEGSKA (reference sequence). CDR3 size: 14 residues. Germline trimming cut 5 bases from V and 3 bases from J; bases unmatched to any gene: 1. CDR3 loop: CSAGTGDGANVLTF. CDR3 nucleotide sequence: TGCAGTGCTGGGACAGGGGATGGGGCCAACGTCCTGACTTTC.

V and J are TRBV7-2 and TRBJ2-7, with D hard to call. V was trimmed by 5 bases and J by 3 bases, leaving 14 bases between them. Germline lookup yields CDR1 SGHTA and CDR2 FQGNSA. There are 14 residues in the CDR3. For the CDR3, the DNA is TGTGCCAGCAGCCCGCGAGACCCATTCTACGAGCAGTACTTC. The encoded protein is CASSPRDPFYEQYF.

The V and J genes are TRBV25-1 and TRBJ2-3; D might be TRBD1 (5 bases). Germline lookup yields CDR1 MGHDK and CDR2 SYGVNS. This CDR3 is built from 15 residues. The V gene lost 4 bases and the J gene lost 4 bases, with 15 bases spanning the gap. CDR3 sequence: CASSVQGFTPDTQYF. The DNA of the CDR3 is TGTGCCAGCAGTGTCCAGGGATTTACCCCAGATACGCAGTATTTT.

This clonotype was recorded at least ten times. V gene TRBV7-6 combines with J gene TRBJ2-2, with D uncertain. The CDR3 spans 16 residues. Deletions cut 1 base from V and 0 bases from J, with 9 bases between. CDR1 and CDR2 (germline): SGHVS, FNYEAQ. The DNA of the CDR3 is TGTGCCAGCAGCTTAGAAACAATACCGAACACCGGGGAGCTGTTTTTT. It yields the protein CASSLETIPNTGELFF.

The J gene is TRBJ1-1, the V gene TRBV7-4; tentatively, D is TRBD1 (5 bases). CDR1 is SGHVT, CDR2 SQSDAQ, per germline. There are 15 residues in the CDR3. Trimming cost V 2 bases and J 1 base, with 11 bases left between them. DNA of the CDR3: TGTGCCAGCAGCTTATTTAGGGGCACGAACACTGAAGCTTTCTTT. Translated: CASSLFRGTNTEAFF.

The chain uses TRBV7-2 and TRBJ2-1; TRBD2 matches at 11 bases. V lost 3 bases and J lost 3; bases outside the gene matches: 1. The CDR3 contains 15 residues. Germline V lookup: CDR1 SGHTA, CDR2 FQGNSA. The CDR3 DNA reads TGTGCCAGCAGCTTGACTAGCGGGAACTACAATGAGCAGTTCTTC. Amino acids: CASSLTSGNYNEQFF.

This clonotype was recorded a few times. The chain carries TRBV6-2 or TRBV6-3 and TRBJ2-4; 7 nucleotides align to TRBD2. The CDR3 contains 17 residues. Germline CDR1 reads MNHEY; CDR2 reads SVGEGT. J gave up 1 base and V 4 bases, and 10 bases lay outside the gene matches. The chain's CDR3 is CASSSPPGTMAKNIQYF. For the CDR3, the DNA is TGTGCCAGCAGTTCCCCACCCGGGACTATGGCCAAAAACATTCAGTACTTC.

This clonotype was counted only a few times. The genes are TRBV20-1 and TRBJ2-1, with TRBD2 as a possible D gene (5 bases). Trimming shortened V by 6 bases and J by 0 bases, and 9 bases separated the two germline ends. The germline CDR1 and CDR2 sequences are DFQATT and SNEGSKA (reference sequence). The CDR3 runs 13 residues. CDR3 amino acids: CSAMRASYNEQFF. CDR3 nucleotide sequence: TGCAGTGCAATGAGGGCCTCCTACAATGAGCAGTTCTTC.

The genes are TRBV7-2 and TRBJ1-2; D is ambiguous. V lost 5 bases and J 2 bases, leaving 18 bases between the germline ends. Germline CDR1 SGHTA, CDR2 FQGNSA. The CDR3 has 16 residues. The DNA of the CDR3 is TGTGCCAGCAGCACTCCCTCGTGGGGATCCAACTATGGCTACACCTTC. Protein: CASSTPSWGSNYGYTF.